The source of this TCR beta chain is a study of cytotoxic CD8 clonotypes in ibrutinib-treated CLL. The CDR3 is 15 amino acids. Germline CDR1 and CDR2: MNHNS and SASEGT. V was clipped by 2 bases and J by 6 bases, with 16 bases between them. TCRdb's copy holds only in-frame clones and misses some; the assay was immunoSEQ multiplex PCR. The sample shows roughly 42,000 clones, 65% of them seen only once. This specimen was PBMCs, taken after 24 months of ibrutinib treatment. V usage is TRBV6-1 and J usage is TRBJ1-1; a possible D gene is TRBD1 (5 bases). This receptor was obtained from a human donor with chronic lymphocytic leukemia. This CDR3 reads CASSESGSGQAEAFF. CDR3 in DNA: TGTGCCAGCAGTGAAAGTGGGTCGGGGCAGGCTGAAGCTTTCTTT.